The rows below give T cell receptor beta chains drawn from one sample of a study of blood T cell repertoires in COVID-19. Clones were read by immunoSEQ multiplex PCR, and TCRdb kept only the in-frame ones, dropping some. Of 130,000 or so clones listed, approximately 84% are singletons. The sample taken for sequencing was peripheral blood. Every receptor here comes from a human donor in a cohort sampled during active COVID-19. The CDR3 runs from the conserved cysteine through the conserved F or W. Each record gives: clone size, D gene, V gene, J gene, CDR3 DNA, CDR3 protein. D genes are given only for firm matches. Size is stated for part of the rows, as once, few or many counts, or as a class when the clone is expanded.

.	TRBD1	TRBV9	TRBJ2-6	TGTGCCAGCAGTCCCACAGGGGGCGCGCTGATCGACGTCCTGACTTTC	CASSPTGGALIDVLTF
once	TRBD1	TRBV5-1	TRBJ1-3	TGCGCCAGCAGCTTGGGGGACAGGATCTCTGGAAACACCATATATTTT	CASSLGDRISGNTIYF
.	.	TRBV5-4	TRBJ2-1	TGTGCCAGCAGCTTGTTTACTAGCAGGAGCTCCTACAATGAGCAGTTCTTC	CASSLFTSRSSYNEQFF
.	.	TRBV14	TRBJ1-2	TGTGCCAGCAGCCCGGGGATTTCCTATGGCTACACCTTC	CASSPGISYGYTF
.	TRBD2	TRBV12-3/TRBV12-4	TRBJ2-5	TGTGCCAGCAGAAGCGGGGGGGAGACCCAGTACTTC	CASRSGGETQYF
once	.	TRBV2	TRBJ2-7	TGTGCCAGTGGAACCGGGGTGGGCGAGCAGTACTTC	CASGTGVGEQYF
.	.	TRBV6-5	TRBJ2-1	TGTGCCAGCAGTTACGCCCGGGACAATGAGCAGTTCTTC	CASSYARDNEQFF
.	.	TRBV3-1/TRBV3-2	TRBJ1-6	TGTGCCAGCAGCCAAGCATCGGGTTGGAATTCACCCCTCCACTTT	CASSQASGWNSPLHF
few	.	TRBV9	TRBJ1-1	TGTGCCAGCAGCGTCCTCGACTCGAACACTGAAGCTTTCTTT	CASSVLDSNTEAFF
.	TRBD1	TRBV14	TRBJ1-4	TGTGCCAGCAGCCCCCCGGGACAGGGGAGTGAAAAACTGTTTTTT	CASSPPGQGSEKLFF
.	.	TRBV2	TRBJ2-1	TGTGCCAGCACCCTCGAAGCGGGCTCGAACTCGGGAGAGCAGTTCTTC	CASTLEAGSNSGEQFF
.	.	TRBV19	TRBJ1-2	TGTGCCAGTAGTATAGATCAGGTCGTCGCGAGCTATGGCTACACCTTC	CASSIDQVVASYGYTF
.	TRBD1	TRBV19	TRBJ1-5	TGTGCCAGTACCGCGTTTCAGGGGGTTAGCAATCAGCCCCAGCATTTT	CASTAFQGVSNQPQHF
.	TRBD2	TRBV10-3	TRBJ2-5	TGTGCCATCCAGGGAGGGAAAGAGACCCAGTACTTC	CAIQGGKETQYF
.	TRBD1	TRBV9	TRBJ1-4	TGTGCCAGCAGCGTAGGGGACAGGGAACATGAAAAACTGTTTTTT	CASSVGDREHEKLFF
.	TRBD1	TRBV19	TRBJ2-7	TGTGCCAGTTCCGGGACAGGTTACGTGCAGTACTTC	CASSGTGYVQYF
.	TRBD1	TRBV6-1	TRBJ1-1	TGTGCCAGCAGTGAAGCCGCCGGGACAGGGAACTTGAACACTGAAGCTTTCTTT	CASSEAAGTGNLNTEAFF
.	TRBD2	TRBV9	TRBJ2-7	TGTGCCAGCAGCGCCACCGGGGGGTTAGGGAGCTCCTACGAGCAGTACTTC	CASSATGGLGSSYEQYF
.	.	TRBV19	TRBJ1-5	TGTGCCAGTACCCCCCCAGGGTTCAATCAGCCCCAGCATTTT	CASTPPGFNQPQHF
.	.	TRBV9	TRBJ2-7	TGTGCCAGCAGCGCTGGACAGTCCCTCGACGAGCAGTACTTC	CASSAGQSLDEQYF
.	.	TRBV11-2	TRBJ1-1	TGTGCCAGCAGCCTCGAGGAGGGAATGAACACTGAAGCTTTCTTT	CASSLEEGMNTEAFF
.	.	TRBV18	TRBJ1-6	TGTGCCAGCTCGCCAGGACAGAGGAATTCACCCCTCCACTTT	CASSPGQRNSPLHF
.	.	TRBV30	TRBJ1-3	TGTGCCTGGAGTGGGGAGGGCTCTGGAAACACCATATATTTT	CAWSGEGSGNTIYF
.	TRBD1	TRBV7-9	TRBJ1-2	TGTGCCAGCACCCCGAAAGGCTCGGACAGGGCGGGGGGCTACACCTTC	CASTPKGSDRAGGYTF
.	.	TRBV18	TRBJ1-1	TGTGCCAGCTCACCAGGACAGAACACTGAAGCTTTCTTT	CASSPGQNTEAFF
.	.	TRBV7-6	TRBJ2-7	TGTGCCAGCAGCTTAGCGGGGGGGGCTTACGAGCAGTACTTC	CASSLAGGAYEQYF
.	.	TRBV6-5	TRBJ2-1	TGTGCCAGCAGGGCGAGGAATGAGCAGTTCTTC	CASRARNEQFF
.	TRBD1	TRBV29-1	TRBJ2-7	TGCAGCGTTGAGGTGGGACAGGGGGCGGGGGAGCAGTACTTC	CSVEVGQGAGEQYF
once	.	TRBV7-8	TRBJ2-3	TGTGCCAGCAGCTCTGCGAGCGGAGCTAGCACAGATACGCAGTATTTT	CASSSASGASTDTQYF
.	TRBD1	TRBV4-1	TRBJ1-2	TGCGCCAGCAGCCAAGAGACAGGGAACTATGGCTACACCTTC	CASSQETGNYGYTF
.	.	TRBV18	TRBJ2-1	TGTGCCAGCTCACCACCAGGGAACGGGGGCTCCTACAATGAGCAGTTCTTC	CASSPPGNGGSYNEQFF
.	TRBD1	TRBV27	TRBJ2-5	TGTGCCAGCAGTTCAAGGGACAGGGGAGAGACCCAGTACTTC	CASSSRDRGETQYF
.	.	TRBV6-2/TRBV6-3	TRBJ2-3	TGTGCCAGCAGTTACGGTTGGAGGGTGGACCCAGATACGCAGTATTTT	CASSYGWRVDPDTQYF
.	.	TRBV25-1	TRBJ2-7	TGTGCCAGCAGTGAAATGGGCCCAAGCTCCTACGAGCAGTACTTC	CASSEMGPSSYEQYF
.	.	TRBV4-1	TRBJ2-5	TGCGCCAGCAGCCAAGCCCACGACAAGATCCCCCAAGAGACCCAGTACTTC	CASSQAHDKIPQETQYF
.	.	TRBV18	TRBJ1-1	TGTGCCAGCTCGTCGGTTGTCACTGAAGCTTTCTTT	CASSSVVTEAFF
few	TRBD1	TRBV6-1	TRBJ1-2	TGTGCCAGCAGTGAAGCCCAGGCGGCAGGGGGATATGGCTACACCTTC	CASSEAQAAGGYGYTF
.	.	TRBV9	TRBJ1-2	TGTGCCAGCAGCGACGTGGGTCGGGTTGGTGGCTACACCTTC	CASSDVGRVGGYTF
.	TRBD2	TRBV5-4	TRBJ2-1	TGTGCCAGCTTGACGGCGGGGGGGGAATCCTACAATGAGCAGTTCTTC	CASLTAGGESYNEQFF
once	.	TRBV6-5	TRBJ2-7	TGTGCCAGCAGTTGGGGCAGCAACTACGAGCAGTACTTC	CASSWGSNYEQYF
.	TRBD1	TRBV6-5	TRBJ2-7	TGTGCCAGCATAAAAGGGACAGGGAGCTACGAGCAGTACTTC	CASIKGTGSYEQYF
.	.	TRBV6-6	TRBJ2-6	TGTGCCAGCAGTTATAGCTCTGGGGCCAACGTCCTGACTTTC	CASSYSSGANVLTF
.	TRBD2	TRBV19	TRBJ2-4	TGTGCCTCGAGCGGGGGTGCCAAAAACATTCAGTACTTC	CASSGGAKNIQYF
.	TRBD2	TRBV5-5	TRBJ2-2	TGTGCCAGCAGCCTTAGCGGGGGGCCCACCGGGGAGCTGTTTTTT	CASSLSGGPTGELFF
.	TRBD1	TRBV28	TRBJ2-7	TGTGCCAGCAGTTTGCCGGGACAGGGGGCCAACGAGCAGTACTTC	CASSLPGQGANEQYF
.	.	TRBV29-1	TRBJ2-5	TGCAGCGTTGGCAGGGGAGAGACCCAGTACTTC	CSVGRGETQYF
.	.	TRBV6-6	TRBJ1-4	TGTGCCAGCAGTTACACGGGGTGGGAAAAACTGTTTTTT	CASSYTGWEKLFF
few	TRBD2	TRBV7-8	TRBJ2-1	TGTGCCAGCAGCTTAGCCGGCGGGGGGGCCTCCTACAATGAGCAGTTCTTC	CASSLAGGGASYNEQFF
few	TRBD1	TRBV5-1	TRBJ1-4	TGCGCCAGCAGGGTAACACCGGGACAGGGGCGTGAAAAACTGTTTTTT	CASRVTPGQGREKLFF